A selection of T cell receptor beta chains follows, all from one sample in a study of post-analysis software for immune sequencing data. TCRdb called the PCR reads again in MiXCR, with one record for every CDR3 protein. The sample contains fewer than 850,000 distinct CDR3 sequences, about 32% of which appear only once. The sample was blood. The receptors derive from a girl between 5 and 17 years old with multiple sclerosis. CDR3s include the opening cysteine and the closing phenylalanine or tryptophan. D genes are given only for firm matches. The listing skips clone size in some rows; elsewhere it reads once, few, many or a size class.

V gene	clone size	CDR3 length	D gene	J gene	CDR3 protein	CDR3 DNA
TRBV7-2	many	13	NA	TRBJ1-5	CASSLRGGQPQHF	TGTGCCAGCAGCTTGCGGGGCGGCCAGCCCCAGCATTTT
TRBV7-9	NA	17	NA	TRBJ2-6	CASSLDWALSGANVLTF	TGTGCCAGCAGCTTAGACTGGGCGCTTTCTGGGGCCAACGTCCTGACTTTC
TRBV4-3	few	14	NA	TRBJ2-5	CASSQEVRLQTQYF	TGCGCCAGCAGCCAAGAAGTCAGGTTGCAGACCCAGTACTTC
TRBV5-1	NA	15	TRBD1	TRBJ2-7	CASSRTGTGRNEQYF	TGCGCCAGCAGCCGGACCGGGACAGGGAGGAACGAGCAGTACTTC
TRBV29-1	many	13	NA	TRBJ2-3	CSVEGESTDTQYF	TGCAGCGTTGAGGGAGAAAGCACAGATACGCAGTATTTT
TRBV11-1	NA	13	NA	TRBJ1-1	CASSLVPKTEAFF	TGTGCCAGCAGCTTAGTTCCAAAAACTGAAGCTTTCTTT
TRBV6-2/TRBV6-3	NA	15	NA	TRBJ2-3	CACSYGGSITDTQYF	TGTGCCTGCAGTTACGGTGGGTCCATCACAGATACGCAGTATTTT
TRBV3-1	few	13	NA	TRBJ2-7	CASSGGAPYEQYF	TGTGCCAGCAGTGGTGGGGCCCCCTACGAGCAGTACTTC
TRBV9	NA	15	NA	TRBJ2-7	CASSVEGGPSGEQYF	TGTGCCAGCAGCGTAGAGGGGGGACCGTCGGGCGAGCAGTACTTC
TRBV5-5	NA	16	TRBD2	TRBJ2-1	CASSFVAGGWGNEQFF	TGTGCCAGCAGCTTCGTAGCGGGAGGGTGGGGCAATGAGCAGTTCTTC
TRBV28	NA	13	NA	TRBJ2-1	CASIIGGGSEQFF	TGTGCCAGCATCATAGGTGGGGGGTCTGAGCAGTTCTTC